The 14 T cell receptor beta chains presented below share a single source sample, sequenced in a study of blood T cell repertoires in COVID-19. Sequencing was performed with immunoSEQ multiplex PCR; in TCRdb, only in-frame clones are kept and a portion is missing. Of about 480,000 clones in the sample, approximately 87% are singletons; the top ten hold around 1.9%. The sample comprised PBMCs or T cells enriched from blood (not recorded which). These receptors were taken from a woman aged 35 to 49 who had recovered from COVID-19.

The chain employs TRBV9 and TRBJ2-3; TRBD2 might be the D (6 bases). CDR1 and CDR2 from the germline V gene are SGDLS and YYNGEE. The V end lost 4 bases, the J end lost 0 bases, and 15 bases lay between the germline ends. This CDR3 contains 16 residues. CDR3 nucleotides: TGTGCCAGCAGCCCCAGGTCCGGGACTAGCACAGATACGCAGTATTTT. The encoded protein is CASSPRSGTSTDTQYF.

This chain connects TRBV3-1 (or the pseudogene TRBV3-2) to TRBJ1-1, with no clear D. Trimming shortened V by 4 bases and J by 4 bases, and 4 bases separated the two germline ends. Per the germline V gene, CDR1 is LGHDT and CDR2 is YNNKEL (reference sequence). The CDR3 length is 11 residues. The CDR3 coding sequence is TGTGCCAGCAGCCTCAGCACTGAAGCTTTCTTT. Translation gives CASSLSTEAFF.

The V call is TRBV18, the J call TRBJ1-2, with D uncertain. Per the germline V gene, CDR1 is KGHSH and CDR2 is LQKENI. The V gene lost 4 bases and the J gene lost 1 base, with 7 bases spanning the gap. The CDR3 extends over 13 amino acids. CDR3 loop: CASSRESNYGYTF. The CDR3 nucleotides read TGTGCCAGCTCACGAGAGAGTAACTATGGCTACACCTTC.

The V call is TRBV12-3 or TRBV12-4, the J call TRBJ2-7; TRBD2 aligns across 12 bases. Losses at the gene ends were 9 bases for V and 4 bases for J; bases not matched to a gene: 4. This CDR3 region has 13 residues. The CDR3 is CASELAGGYEQYF. The DNA for the CDR3 is TGTGCCAGTGAACTAGCGGGAGGTTACGAGCAGTACTTC.

This sequence joins TRBV12-5 and TRBJ2-1, with 13 bases lining up with TRBD2. The V segment lost 5 bases and the J segment 7 bases; nucleotides outside the gene matches: 11. Germline-derived CDR1 and CDR2 are LGHNT and FRNRAP. The CDR3 sequence is 17 residues long. The CDR3: CASGPGLAGAPRNEQFF. CDR3 sequence (DNA): TGTGCTAGTGGTCCCGGACTAGCGGGAGCCCCGCGGAATGAGCAGTTCTTC.

Regarding this clone: The same CDR3 is also encoded by other DNA sequences in this sample. The CDR3 DNA reads TGTGCCAGCAGCGTCGGCGGGGAGGGTCAGCCCCAGCATTTT. Translation: CASSVGGEGQPQHF. V and J are TRBV9 and TRBJ1-5; D unresolved. V dropped 2 bases and J dropped 6 bases, with 12 bases sitting between them. The germline CDR1 and CDR2 sequences are SGDLS and YYNGEE. This CDR3 region has 14 residues.

CDR3 in DNA: TGTGCCAGCAGCCCCCGGACAGGTACCAACACTGAAGCTTTCTTT. Translation gives CASSPRTGTNTEAFF. This sequence joins TRBV13 and TRBJ1-1, with 7 positions matching TRBD1. Germline CDR1 is PRHDT and CDR2 is FYEKMQ (reference sequence). The ends lost 5 bases at V and 2 bases at J; junction bases unmatched: 8. The CDR3 loop spans 15 amino acids.

The rearrangement uses TRBV24-1 and TRBJ1-1; 8 bases are a match to TRBD1. Trimming took 0 bases from V and 1 from J; bases not matched to a gene: 3. CDR1 is KGHDR, CDR2 SFDVKD, per germline. The CDR3 consists of 16 residues. CDR3 DNA: TGTGCCACCAGTGATTTGCATACAGGGGGGAACACTGAAGCTTTCTTT. This codes for CATSDLHTGGNTEAFF.

This clone was seen once. The CDR3 coding sequence is TGCGCCAGCAGCCTGACTAGGGAAGAGCAGTTCTTC. This encodes CASSLTREEQFF. The gene calls are TRBV4-1 and TRBJ2-1; a possible D gene is TRBD2 (6 bases). The V gene's germline CDR1 is MGHRA and CDR2 YSYEKL. CDR3 size: 12 residues. V was cut by 4 bases and J by 10 bases, with 11 bases left in between.

This sequence joins TRBV5-1 and TRBJ2-1; a weak D match, TRBD2 (7 bases). V lost 3 bases and J 5 bases, leaving 21 bases between the germline ends. The CDR3 has 17 amino acids. The germline V gene has CDR1 SGHRS and CDR2 YFSETQ. This CDR3 is CASSSGGRGTLNNEQFF. The CDR3 region has the DNA TGCGCCAGCAGCTCCGGGGGGCGCGGGACCTTGAACAATGAGCAGTTCTTC.

This chain joins TRBV7-9 and TRBJ1-4; the D is unclear. Germline lookup yields CDR1 SEHNR and CDR2 FQNEAQ (reference sequence). Trimming took off 1 base at V and 5 bases at J, with 5 bases between the two ends. CDR3 length equals 13 residues. For the CDR3, the DNA is TGTGCCAGCAGCTTAGTTCAGAATGAAAAACTGTTTTTT. This sequence encodes CASSLVQNEKLFF.

The chain is built from TRBV27 and TRBJ2-1; 7 nucleotides align to TRBD2. The CDR3 length is 18 residues. With V trimmed by 3 bases and J by 3 bases, 14 bases remained unmatched. Germline CDR1 and CDR2: MNHEY and SMNVEV (reference sequence). The DNA for the CDR3 is TGTGCCAGCAGTTTTGCATTACGTGGCGGGAGTAACTACAATGAGCAGTTCTTC. Translation: CASSFALRGGSNYNEQFF.

The chain links TRBV10-1 to TRBJ1-2, with TRBD1 as a possible D gene (5 bases). Per the germline V gene, CDR1 is WNHNN and CDR2 is SYGVQD (reference sequence). Trimming left V 4 bases short and J 5 bases short, with 11 bases between. This CDR3 has 13 residues. CDR3 amino acids: CASSVAGWYGYTF. The CDR3 nucleotides read TGCGCCAGCAGTGTAGCAGGGTGGTATGGCTACACCTTC.

The rearrangement uses TRBV4-3 and TRBJ2-3; D might be TRBD2 (5 bases). The germline CDR1 and CDR2 sequences are LGHNA and YSLEER. Trimming shortened V by 0 bases and J by 4 bases, and 8 bases separated the two germline ends. The CDR3 has 14 residues. CDR3 loop: CASSQEGSADTQYF. The CDR3 region has the DNA TGCGCCAGCAGCCAAGAAGGGAGTGCAGATACGCAGTATTTT.